This TCR beta chain is drawn from a study of breast tumors, draining lymph nodes, adjacent tissues. The lymph nodes were axillary draining lymph nodes from breast cancer patients. Each CDR3 protein is one row after TCRdb ran MiXCR on the multiplex PCR reads. The sample carries approximately 170,000 distinct CDR3 sequences, about 33% recorded once. This sequence was found in a female donor with breast cancer. Some clones in this sample may be carry-over from other donors' samples. Sequencing was done on a sample of axillary lymph node tissue.

CDR3 loop: CASMPTGAYGYTF. The CDR3 DNA sequence: TGTGCCAGCATGCCGACAGGGGCGTATGGCTACACCTTC. The V gene is TRBV7-8, the J gene TRBJ1-2; TRBD1 aligns across 8 bases. This CDR3 has 13 residues. Losses at the gene ends were 7 bases for V and 5 bases for J; bases not matched to a gene: 6. Germline V CDR1 and CDR2: SGHVS, FQNEAQ. Drawing the rest from reference TRBV7-8 and TRBJ1-2, the complete variable domain is GAGVSQSPRYKVAKRGQDVALRCDPISGHVSLFWYQQALGQGPEFLTYFQNEAQLDKSGLPSDRFFAERPEGSVSTLKIQRTQQEDSAVYLCASMPTGAYGYTFGSGTRLTVV.